The next 4 T cell receptor beta chains were all read from a single sample in a study of response to subunit inactivated influenza vaccine. TCRdb independently ran MiXCR on the RT-PCR reads; one entry per CDR3 protein. The table includes over 300,000 distinct CDR3 sequences, roughly a fifth detected once. Material: PBMCs from blood, obtained less than 22 months after vaccination. The source of these receptors is a man in his fifties or sixties who received an inactivated influenza vaccine.

This chain connects TRBV7-9 to TRBJ2-7; 7 bases line up with TRBD1. With V trimmed by 7 bases and J by 2 bases, 8 bases remained unmatched. This CDR3 has 14 amino acids. Germline V lookup: CDR1 SEHNR, CDR2 FQNEAQ (reference sequence). The CDR3 bases are TGTGCCAGCAAAAAGGGGGCAGGAGCCTACGAGCAGTACTTC. As protein: CASKKGAGAYEQYF.

The V call is TRBV3-1, the J call TRBJ2-1; 9 bases map to TRBD2. Per germline, CDR1 LGHDT and CDR2 YNNKEL (reference sequence). This CDR3 has 14 amino acids. V dropped 4 bases and J dropped 8; count of bases not matched to a gene: 6. The CDR3 nucleotides are TGTGCCAGCAGCCTCGGGACTAGCAGTCATGAGCAGTTCTTC. This translates into CASSLGTSSHEQFF.

The chain uses TRBV5-8 and TRBJ2-5; perhaps TRBD1 as D (5 bases). The CDR3 spans 12 residues. Trimming took off 4 bases at V and 4 bases at J, with 8 bases between the two ends. Germline CDR1 reads SGHTS; CDR2 reads YDEGEE. In nucleotides, the CDR3 is TGTGCCAGCAGCCAGGGCCTAGAGACCCAGTACTTC. Its translation is CASSQGLETQYF.

The genes are TRBV29-1 and TRBJ2-1; 9 nucleotides match TRBD1. CDR1 is SQVTM, CDR2 ANQGSEA, per germline. CDR3 length equals 16 residues. Germline trimming cut 5 bases from V and 6 bases from J; bases unmatched to any gene: 14. CDR3 region: CSVHLGTGFLLNEQFF. The CDR3 region has the DNA TGCAGCGTTCATCTTGGGACAGGGTTTCTTCTCAATGAGCAGTTCTTC.